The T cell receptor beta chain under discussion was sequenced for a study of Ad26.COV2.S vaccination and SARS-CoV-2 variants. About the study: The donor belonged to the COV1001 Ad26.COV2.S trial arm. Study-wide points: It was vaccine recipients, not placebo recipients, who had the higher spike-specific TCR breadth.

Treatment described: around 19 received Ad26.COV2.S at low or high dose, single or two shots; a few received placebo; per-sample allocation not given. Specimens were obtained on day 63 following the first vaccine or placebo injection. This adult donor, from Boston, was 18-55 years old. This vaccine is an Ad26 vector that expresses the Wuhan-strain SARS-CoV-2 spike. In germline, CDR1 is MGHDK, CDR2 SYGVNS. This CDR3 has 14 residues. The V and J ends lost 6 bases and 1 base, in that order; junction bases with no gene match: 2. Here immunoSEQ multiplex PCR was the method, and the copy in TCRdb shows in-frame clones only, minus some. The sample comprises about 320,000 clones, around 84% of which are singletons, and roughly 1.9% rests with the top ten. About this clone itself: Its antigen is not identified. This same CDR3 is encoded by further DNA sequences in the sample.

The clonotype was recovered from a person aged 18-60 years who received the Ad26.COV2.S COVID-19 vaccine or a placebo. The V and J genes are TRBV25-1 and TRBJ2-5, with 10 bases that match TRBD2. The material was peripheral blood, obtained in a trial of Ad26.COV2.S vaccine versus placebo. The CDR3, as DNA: TGTGCCAGCAGCCAGCGGGGGGGCCAAGAGACCCAGTACTTC. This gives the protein CASSQRGGQETQYF.